One TCR beta chain is described in this entry. This specimen comes from a study of Graves' ophthalmopathy and Graves' hyperthyroidism. J lost 7 bases, V lost 7 bases, and 11 bases had no gene match. Germline assignment: CDR1 MNHNS and CDR2 SASEGT. CDR3 size: 14 residues. TCR beta CDR3 amplification used RNA transcripts. Amplification began with first-round RT-PCR using HTBI primers, then second-round multiplex PCR was performed. TCRdb processed the multiplex PCR reads anew with MiXCR; each CDR3 protein has one entry. The table has 57,000 or so distinct CDR3 sequences, 45% to 55% seen once. Sequenced input: peripheral blood. The chain uses TRBV6-1 and TRBJ1-1; 8 bases agree with TRBD1. This clonotype was obtained from an adult woman with Graves' ophthalmopathy. The DNA for the CDR3 is TGTGCCAGCATAGACAGGGGATTGTTGAATGAAGCTTTCTTT. It translates to CASIDRGLLNEAFF.